This T cell receptor (beta chain) came from a study of shared clonotypes between healthy human individuals. Overall study context: For every donor, three CD4 naive, three CD4 memory, two CD8 naive and one CD8 memory plates were used.

Per the germline V gene, CDR1 is ENHRY and CDR2 is SYGVKD. Losses at the gene ends were 3 bases for V and 3 bases for J; bases not matched to a gene: 10. The CDR3 consists of 16 residues. This clone showed up just once. Profiling relied on immunoSEQ multiplex PCR, and the TCRdb table lists in-frame clones only, not all of them. The sample includes a few million clones, around nine tenths of them seen just once. The sequencing sample was made of naive CD4+ T cells sorted from blood. Subset here: CD45RA+ positively selected. The chain recombines TRBV10-3 with TRBJ1-2, with 7 bases aligning to TRBD1. The receptor's source is a man between 18 and 35 years old in good health. The CDR3 sequence is CAISDSQGSGDYGYTF. The DNA for the CDR3 is TGTGCCATCAGTGATTCACAGGGGTCTGGGGACTATGGCTACACCTTC.